These 16 T cell receptor beta chains came from one sample sequenced in a study of cytomegalovirus exposure and HLA in healthy donors. Both 60 Vbeta primers and 13 Jbeta primers went into the PCR. Clones were read by immunoSEQ multiplex PCR, and TCRdb kept only the in-frame ones, dropping some. The sample contains about 180,000 clones, roughly 79% of which appear only once. The sequenced sample consisted of PBMCs. Source of these receptors: a man in his forties or fifties in good health and CMV-seropositive.

The DNA for the CDR3 is TGTGCCAGCGGACAGGGGAGCAATCAGCCCCAGCATTTT. It specifies CASGQGSNQPQHF. The chain combines TRBV14 with TRBJ1-5, with 9 bases fitting TRBD1. V dropped 8 bases and J dropped 1; count of bases not matched to a gene: 0. Germline V CDR1 and CDR2: SGHDN, FVKESK. The CDR3 has 13 residues.

The CDR3 loop is CASDGTSASGANVLTF. CDR3 nucleotides: TGTGCCAGCGACGGGACTAGCGCGTCTGGGGCCAACGTCCTGACTTTC. The chain uses TRBV7-9 and TRBJ2-6; TRBD2 matches at 10 bases. CDR1 and CDR2 from the germline V gene are SEHNR and FQNEAQ (reference sequence). Germline trimming cut 8 bases from V and 1 base from J; bases unmatched to any gene: 5. This CDR3 comprises 16 residues.

This clone was seen a handful of times. J is TRBJ2-3 and V is TRBV10-1; 10 bases map to TRBD2. The germline V gene encodes CDR1 WNHNN and CDR2 SYGVQD (reference sequence). V was clipped by 3 bases and J by 4 bases; unmatched bases: 7. The CDR3 is 16 residues long. The CDR3 is CASSESGTSVSDTQYF. The CDR3 DNA sequence: TGCGCCAGCAGTGAATCCGGGACTAGCGTATCAGATACGCAGTATTTT.

V and J are TRBV7-2 and TRBJ2-1; possible D gene TRBD2, 5 bases. The CDR3 has 13 residues. The V end lost 5 bases, the J end lost 12 bases, and 17 bases lay between the germline ends. Per the germline V gene, CDR1 is SGHTA and CDR2 is FQGNSA. CDR3 loop: CASSPNGQLVQFF. For the CDR3, the DNA is TGTGCCAGCAGCCCTAACGGTCAACTAGTGCAGTTCTTC.

The chain links TRBV2 to TRBJ1-4, with 7 bases that match TRBD1. The V and J ends lost 7 bases and 0 bases, in that order; junction bases with no gene match: 11. CDR1 and CDR2 (germline): SNHLY, FYNNEI. This CDR3 is 17 amino acids long. The CDR3 coding sequence is TGTGCCAGCACCACCCCGGGACAGTTTGCAACTAATGAAAAACTGTTTTTT. As protein: CASTTPGQFATNEKLFF. Full variable domain (missing parts from reference TRBV2 and TRBJ1-4): EPEVTQTPSHQVTQMGQEVILRCVPISNHLYFYWYRQILGQKVEFLVSFYNNEISEKSEIFDDQFSVERPDGSNFTLKIRSTKLEDSAMYFCASTTPGQFATNEKLFFGSGTQLSVL.

The chain links TRBV6-6 to TRBJ2-1; maybe TRBD1 (6 bases). Germline lookup yields CDR1 MNHNY and CDR2 SVGAGI (reference sequence). The CDR3 is 15 residues long. V was cut by 2 bases and J by 7 bases, with 15 bases left in between. The CDR3 bases are TGTGCCAGCAGTTACACAGGGCTTCCGGGGAATGAGCAGTTCTTC. Its translation is CASSYTGLPGNEQFF.

V is TRBV5-4 and J is TRBJ1-3; weak D call: TRBD1 (5 bases). This CDR3 has 16 amino acids. CDR1 and CDR2 (germline): SGHNT, YYREEE (reference sequence). The ends were cut back, 0 bases at V and 4 bases at J, with 14 bases in the middle. CDR3 sequence: CASSLVGAAAGNTIYF. The DNA for the CDR3 is TGTGCCAGCAGCTTGGTAGGGGCCGCGGCCGGAAACACCATATATTTT. Variable domain in full (rest from reference TRBV5-4 and TRBJ1-3): ETGVTQSPTHLIKTRGQQVTLRCSSQSGHNTVSWYQQALGQGPQFIFQYYREEENGRGNFPPRFSGLQFPNYSSELNVNALELDDSALYLCASSLVGAAAGNTIYFGEGSWLTVV.

The chain employs TRBV28 and TRBJ1-4, with D maybe TRBD1 (5 bases). Per germline, CDR1 MDHEN and CDR2 SYDVKM. The CDR3 runs to 14 residues. The V end lost 6 bases, the J end lost 9 bases, and 17 bases lay between the germline ends. This chain's CDR3 is CASSPLGQQKKLFF. As DNA, the CDR3 is TGTGCCAGCAGCCCCCTGGGGCAACAGAAAAAACTGTTTTTT.

This clone showed up just once. The chain is built from TRBV27 and TRBJ1-5; TRBD1 matches at 7 bases. J lost 2 bases, V lost 5 bases, and 3 bases had no gene match. CDR1 and CDR2 (germline): MNHEY, SMNVEV (reference sequence). CDR3 length equals 14 residues. DNA of the CDR3: TGTGCCAGCAGTCCCGGGACAGGCAATCAGCCCCAGCATTTT. Its translation: CASSPGTGNQPQHF.

The chain links TRBV6-1 to TRBJ1-2; D is undetermined. V dropped 1 base and J dropped 2 bases, with 8 bases sitting between them. The CDR3 spans 14 residues. Germline assignment: CDR1 MNHNS and CDR2 SASEGT. CDR3 amino acids: CASSEGAANYGYTF. CDR3 sequence (DNA): TGTGCCAGCAGTGAAGGGGCAGCAAACTATGGCTACACCTTC.

The rearrangement uses TRBV29-1 and TRBJ2-1; 8 bases line up with TRBD2. Per germline, CDR1 SQVTM and CDR2 ANQGSEA. After removal of 3 bases from V and 9 bases from J, the junction contained 7 bases not matched to a gene. There are 13 residues in the CDR3. The CDR3: CSVDSREGVEQFF. The CDR3 DNA is TGCAGCGTTGATTCCCGGGAGGGGGTTGAGCAGTTCTTC.

The chain joins TRBV6-6 to TRBJ2-5; unclear D gene. The end of the DNA is better explained by TRBJ2-7, so the J call may be wrong. Germline lookup yields CDR1 MNHNY and CDR2 SVGAGI (reference sequence). CDR3 size: 11 residues. DNA for the CDR3: TGTGCCAGCAGTACAGCCTACGAGCAGTACTTC. The encoded protein is CASSTAYEQYF.

The chain couples TRBV19 to TRBJ2-7; the D gene is possibly TRBD2 (5 bases). CDR1 is LNHDA, CDR2 SQIVND, per germline (reference sequence). The CDR3 is 14 amino acids. Between the trimmed V and J ends, which lost 5 bases and 2 bases, there was a span of 13 bases. DNA of the CDR3: TGTGCCAGTAGTCTAAATGACGGGACCTACGAGCAGTACTTC. This sequence encodes CASSLNDGTYEQYF.

This chain joins TRBV11-3 and TRBJ2-1, with D unclear. V lost 4 bases, J lost 5 bases, and 9 bases lay in between. Germline CDR1 reads SGHNT; CDR2 reads YENEEA. The CDR3 length is 13 residues. CDR3 sequence reads: CASSSGVDNEQFF. CDR3 bases: TGTGCCAGCAGCTCCGGAGTCGACAATGAGCAGTTCTTC.

The chain has TRBV11-3 and TRBJ2-7; 11 bases align to TRBD2. There are 17 residues in the CDR3. V gave up 4 bases and J gave up 2 bases; unmatched junction bases: 10. Looked up from germline, CDR1 is SGHNT and CDR2 is YENEEA. CDR3 residues: CASSSTTTSGRTYEQYF. The CDR3 DNA reads as TGTGCCAGCAGCTCGACTACAACTAGCGGGAGAACCTACGAGCAGTACTTC.

J is TRBJ2-7 and V is TRBV18; 7 bases line up with TRBD1. V lost 0 bases, J lost 7 bases, and 12 bases stayed unmatched. The CDR3 totals 16 residues. Looked up from germline, CDR1 is KGHSH and CDR2 is LQKENI. The CDR3 loop reads CASSPPILDREREQYF. In DNA form, the CDR3 reads TGTGCCAGCTCACCACCGATCCTTGACAGGGAGAGGGAGCAGTACTTC.